These 32 T cell receptor beta chains share one sample of origin, sequenced in a study of T cell repertoires in cytomegalovirus infection. No antigen has been identified for these receptors. Via MiXCR, TCRdb re-called the reads, giving one row per CDR3 protein. The sample lists about 71,000 distinct CDR3 sequences; 20% to 25% were seen once. The sample was CD8+ T cells from cultured PBMCs, taken from culture after CMV antigen stimulation. Receptors were obtained from a human donor in good health (CMV status not recorded). Some clones in this sample may be carry-over from other donors' samples.

The sample holds a few counts of this clonotype. V and J are TRBV12-3 or TRBV12-4 and TRBJ2-7; TRBD1 might be the D (5 bases). V was trimmed by 7 bases and J by 9 bases, leaving 19 bases between them. CDR3 size: 13 residues. The CDR3 DNA reads TGTGCCAGCACCACAGCCCCAGGGAATCCGCAGTACTTC. It translates to CASTTAPGNPQYF.

V is TRBV6-5 and J is TRBJ2-7; weak D call: TRBD1 (5 bases). Germline V CDR1 and CDR2: MNHEY, SVGAGI. The CDR3 contains 13 residues. V was pared by 3 bases and J by 2 bases, with 8 bases between. CDR3 protein: CASSYDSTYEQYF. The CDR3 region has the DNA TGTGCCAGCAGTTATGACAGTACCTACGAGCAGTACTTC.

This clonotype has a count of ten or more. The chain recombines TRBV7-8 with TRBJ2-2; TRBD2 might be the D (6 bases). Germline assignment: CDR1 SGHVS and CDR2 FQNEAQ. The ends were cut back, 1 base at V and 4 bases at J, with 10 bases in the middle. CDR3 length: 15 residues. The CDR3 loop reads CASSLVGTSTGELFF. The CDR3 DNA reads TGTGCCAGCAGCTTAGTAGGGACTTCCACCGGGGAGCTGTTTTTT.

The genes are TRBV4-1 and TRBJ1-2, with 7 bases lining up with TRBD1. J gave up 4 bases and V 1 base, and 12 bases lay outside the gene matches. This CDR3 spans 17 amino acids. The germline V gene encodes CDR1 MGHRA and CDR2 YSYEKL. The CDR3 reads CASSQGDGQGVFYGYTF. The CDR3 DNA sequence: TGCGCCAGCAGCCAAGGAGATGGGCAGGGGGTGTTCTATGGCTACACCTTC.

A few counts support this clonotype. The chain joins TRBV7-9 to TRBJ1-2; D unresolved. Trimming took 2 bases from V and 8 from J, leaving 12 bases between them. CDR1 and CDR2 from the germline V gene are SEHNR and FQNEAQ (reference sequence). The CDR3 contains 13 residues. CDR3 residues: CASSLMVPIGYTF. In DNA, the CDR3 is TGTGCCAGCAGCTTAATGGTGCCTATAGGCTACACCTTC.

The chain is built from TRBV7-8 and TRBJ1-1; D is undetermined. The germline CDR1 and CDR2 sequences are SGHVS and FQNEAQ. V was shortened by 1 base and J by 0 bases, with 9 bases between the two germline ends. The CDR3 extends over 15 amino acids. The CDR3 bases are TGTGCCAGCAGCTTAGATCGCGGATTGAACACTGAAGCTTTCTTT. This gives the protein CASSLDRGLNTEAFF.

This clonotype showed up just a few times. The chain joins TRBV19 to TRBJ1-5, with 8 nucleotides matching TRBD1. Germline values: CDR1 LNHDA, CDR2 SQIVND (reference sequence). V was clipped by 9 bases and J by 5 bases; unmatched bases: 3. The CDR3 loop spans 12 amino acids. CDR3 in DNA: TGTGCCAGCCAGGGGGCAGATCAGCCCCAGCATTTT. It specifies CASQGADQPQHF.

The chain recombines TRBV6-1 with TRBJ2-1, with 10 nucleotides matching TRBD1. The V gene's germline CDR1 is MNHNS and CDR2 SASEGT. The CDR3 totals 17 residues. With 6 bases clipped from V and 2 bases from J, the junction kept 10 bases outside the gene matches. The CDR3 here is CASRREWTGGPYNEQFF. In DNA form, the CDR3 reads TGTGCCAGCAGGAGGGAATGGACAGGGGGACCCTACAATGAGCAGTTCTTC.

About this clonotype: Because the CDR3 is missing its conserved closing phenylalanine or tryptophan, this is likely a read error. The J gene is TRBJ2-7, the V gene TRBV27; maybe TRBD2 (7 bases). V was cut by 10 bases and J by 1 base, with 11 bases left in between. The CDR3 loop spans 12 amino acids. The V gene's germline CDR1 is MNHEY and CDR2 SMNVEV (reference sequence). The CDR3 region is CATRGASYEQYL. DNA of the CDR3: TGTGCCACCCGGGGGGCATCCTACGAGCAGTACTTA.

This chain uses TRBV10-3 with TRBJ1-1; D ambiguous. Trimming left V 2 bases short and J 1 base short, with 5 bases between. Looked up from germline, CDR1 is ENHRY and CDR2 is SYGVKD. The CDR3 runs to 13 residues. The CDR3: CAISETANTEAFF. Here the CDR3 DNA reads TGTGCCATCAGTGAGACGGCGAACACTGAAGCTTTCTTT.

V gene TRBV7-2 combines with J gene TRBJ2-1; a possible D gene is TRBD1 (5 bases). Trimming removed 1 base from V and 3 bases from J, with 7 bases in between. CDR1 SGHTA and CDR2 FQGNSA come from the germline V gene. The CDR3 is made up of 14 amino acids. The chain's CDR3 is CASSLGQFYNEQFF. CDR3 nucleotide sequence: TGTGCCAGCAGCTTAGGACAGTTCTACAATGAGCAGTTCTTC.

This rearrangement joins TRBV7-2 to TRBJ1-6; 8 nucleotides agree with TRBD1. Per germline, CDR1 SGHTA and CDR2 FQGNSA. The J segment lost 4 bases and the V segment lost 1 base, leaving 0 bases of the junction unmatched. CDR3 length: 15 amino acids. CDR3 bases: TGTGCCAGCAGCTTAGGACAGGGGTATAATTCACCCCTCCACTTT. This translates into CASSLGQGYNSPLHF.

The V call is TRBV28, the J call TRBJ2-7; D unclear. Germline values: CDR1 MDHEN, CDR2 SYDVKM. CDR3 length equals 13 residues. The V end was cut by 2 bases, the J end by 2 bases, with 7 bases between. In DNA, the CDR3 is TGTGCCAGCAGTTTAAGGGCAGCCTACGAGCAGTACTTC. It codes for CASSLRAAYEQYF.

Many counts were recorded for this clonotype. The chain combines TRBV4-2 with TRBJ2-7; 8 nucleotides match TRBD1. The length of the CDR3 is 14 residues. Looked up from germline, CDR1 is LGHNA and CDR2 is YNFKEQ. The V segment lost 4 bases and the J segment 3 bases; nucleotides outside the gene matches: 5. Written as DNA, the CDR3 is TGTGCCAGCAGCCCCGGGACAGGCCTCTACGAGCAGTACTTC. Protein sequence: CASSPGTGLYEQYF.

The CDR3 spells CASSRTGGNTGELFF. CDR3 DNA: TGTGCCAGCAGTCGGACAGGAGGCAACACCGGGGAGCTGTTTTTT. The J gene is TRBJ2-2, the V gene TRBV28, with 7 bases aligning to TRBD1. The CDR3 extends over 15 amino acids. CDR1 is MDHEN and CDR2 is SYDVKM in the germline V gene. The junction had 5 bases not matched to a gene; V was cut back by 5 bases and J by 2 bases.

V gene TRBV28 combines with J gene TRBJ2-6; D is unclear. V lost 8 bases to trimming and J lost 4 bases, with 9 bases between them. This CDR3 contains 13 residues. Germline CDR1 and CDR2: MDHEN and SYDVKM. CDR3 residues: CASAPVGANVLTF. CDR3 DNA sequence: TGTGCCAGCGCCCCCGTCGGGGCCAACGTCCTGACTTTC.

In its sample, this clonotype was seen a few times. The chain combines TRBV7-6 with TRBJ2-2; 9 bases map to TRBD2. CDR3 length equals 16 residues. Per the germline V gene, CDR1 is SGHVS and CDR2 is FNYEAQ. V trimming: 3 bases; J trimming: 5 bases; junction bases outside the gene matches: 7. The CDR3 DNA reads as TGTGCCAGCAGCTTTGGAGTAGCGGGGGTAACCGGGGAGCTGTTTTTT. As protein: CASSFGVAGVTGELFF. Together with reference TRBV7-6 and TRBJ2-2, the CDR3 gives the full variable domain: GAGVSQSPRYKVTKRGQDVALRCDPISGHVSLYWYRQALGQGPEFLTYFNYEAQQDKSGLPNDRFSAERPEGSISTLTIQRTEQRDSAMYRCASSFGVAGVTGELFFGEGSRLTVL.

This chain joins TRBV27 and TRBJ1-6, with 8 nucleotides matching TRBD1. J was trimmed by 13 bases and V by 5 bases; bases with no gene match: 4. CDR1 and CDR2 (germline): MNHEY, SMNVEV (reference sequence). The CDR3 runs 12 residues. The CDR3 sequence: CASSRQGMPLHF. The CDR3, as DNA: TGTGCCAGCAGTCGACAGGGGATGCCCCTCCACTTT.

DNA for the CDR3: TGCGCCAGCAGCCAAGATCGTGCGGAGGGGACTGTCTATGGCTACACCTTC. Translating gives CASSQDRAEGTVYGYTF. The chain employs TRBV4-1 and TRBJ1-2, with D maybe TRBD1 (5 bases). Trimming cost V 0 bases and J 4 bases, with 18 bases left between them. Germline loops: CDR1 MGHRA, CDR2 YSYEKL. This CDR3 comprises 17 residues.

In this sample, this clonotype turned up a few times. The gene calls are TRBV6-5 and TRBJ1-1; D is ambiguous. Per germline, CDR1 MNHEY and CDR2 SVGAGI. V dropped 6 bases and J dropped 4 bases, with 15 bases sitting between them. The CDR3 contains 14 residues. The CDR3 reads CASSSTAWGTEAFF. The DNA of the CDR3 is TGTGCCAGCAGCTCCACAGCATGGGGCACTGAAGCTTTCTTT.

J is TRBJ2-2 and V is TRBV7-9; D gene uncertain. The CDR3 length is 15 residues. V dropped 5 bases and J dropped 1 base, with 11 bases sitting between them. Germline assignment: CDR1 SEHNR and CDR2 FQNEAQ (reference sequence). CDR3 amino acids: CASSGFTENTGELFF. The CDR3 DNA reads as TGTGCCAGCAGCGGATTTACAGAGAACACCGGGGAGCTGTTTTTT. The full variable domain, completed using reference TRBV7-9 and TRBJ2-2, is DTGVSQNPRHKITKRGQNVTFRCDPISEHNRLYWYRQTLGQGPEFLTYFQNEAQLEKSRLLSDRFSAERPKGSFSTLEIQRTEQGDSAMYLCASSGFTENTGELFFGEGSRLTVL.

The rearrangement uses TRBV19 and TRBJ2-1; TRBD2 matches 7 bases. CDR1 and CDR2 from the germline V gene are LNHDA and SQIVND (reference sequence). The V gene end was trimmed by 4 bases and the J gene end by 9 bases; junction bases not matched to a gene: 15. The CDR3 sequence is 16 residues long. The CDR3 is CASSRGWGGSWLEQFF. Written as DNA, the CDR3 is TGTGCCAGTAGTAGGGGGTGGGGGGGATCCTGGCTTGAGCAGTTCTTC.

The chain recombines TRBV11-2 with TRBJ2-2, with TRBD1 matching over 7 bases. CDR3 length: 19 residues. After removal of 0 bases from V and 6 bases from J, the junction contained 16 bases not matched to a gene. Germline V CDR1 and CDR2: SGHAT, FQNNGV. CDR3 DNA sequence: TGTGCCAGCAGCTTAGAAGGAGACAGGGTTACTAATAGGGCCGGGGAGCTGTTTTTT. This gives the protein CASSLEGDRVTNRAGELFF.

This clonotype has just a few counts. This chain links TRBV28 with TRBJ1-5; unclear D gene. Trimming stripped 4 bases from V and 5 bases from J, with 3 bases between. Per germline, CDR1 MDHEN and CDR2 SYDVKM. This CDR3 has 11 residues. CDR3 in amino acids: CASSYDQPQHF. DNA of the CDR3: TGTGCCAGCAGTTATGATCAGCCCCAGCATTTT. Full variable domain (outside the CDR3, taken from reference TRBV28 and TRBJ1-5): DVKVTQSSRYLVKRTGEKVFLECVQDMDHENMFWYRQDPGLGLRLIYFSYDVKMKEKGDIPEGYSVSREKKERFSLILESASTNQTSMYLCASSYDQPQHFGDGTRLSIL.

This chain links TRBV13 with TRBJ1-1; TRBD1 matches at 8 bases. V shed 5 bases, J shed 5 bases, and the junction held 7 bases outside the gene matches. The CDR3 runs to 14 residues. CDR1 and CDR2 (germline): PRHDT, FYEKMQ (reference sequence). The CDR3 sequence is CASSRRGRRTEAFF. The CDR3 DNA reads TGTGCCAGCAGCCGCAGGGGGCGAAGGACTGAAGCTTTCTTT.

This clonotype has a handful of counts. At one end the junction does not follow the germline gene, possibly because of a read error. V gene TRBV4-3 combines with J gene TRBJ1-1; D possibly corresponds to TRBD1 (6 bases). Germline-derived CDR1 and CDR2 are LGHNA and YSLEER. This CDR3 contains 14 residues. CDR3 sequence: CASSPDRTNAEAFF. CDR3 DNA: TGCGCCAGCAGCCCTGACAGGACGAACGCTGAAGCTTTCTTT.

The DNA of the CDR3 is TGTGCCAGCAGCGATCTAGATACGCAGTATTTT. Translation gives CASSDLDTQYF. The V and J genes are TRBV7-6 and TRBJ2-3; unclear D gene. V lost 5 bases to trimming and J lost 5 bases, with 5 bases between them. This CDR3 is built from 11 residues. Germline V gives CDR1 SGHVS, CDR2 FNYEAQ.

This clonotype came up a few times. V usage is TRBV6-8 and J usage is TRBJ2-2, with 8 bases lining up with TRBD1. In germline, CDR1 is MNHGY, CDR2 SAAAGT. This CDR3 contains 15 residues. The V and J ends lost 5 bases and 5 bases, in that order; junction bases with no gene match: 7. The CDR3 protein is CASSTRGRRTGELFF. The CDR3 DNA follows: TGTGCCAGCAGTACCAGGGGGCGCCGGACCGGGGAGCTGTTTTTT.

This clonotype was seen a handful of times. CDR3 sequence: CASSLLGGRWNSYEQYF. CDR3 nucleotides: TGTGCCAGCAGTTTATTAGGGGGCAGGTGGAACTCCTACGAGCAGTACTTC. The chain carries TRBV12-3 or TRBV12-4 and TRBJ2-7; 7 bases line up with TRBD1. The CDR3 is 17 amino acids. Losses at the gene ends were 2 bases for V and 0 bases for J; bases not matched to a gene: 10.

The genes are TRBV7-2 and TRBJ1-5, with 7 bases fitting TRBD1. The J segment lost 3 bases and the V segment lost 5 bases, leaving 7 bases of the junction unmatched. This CDR3 contains 15 residues. CDR1 is SGHTA, CDR2 FQGNSA, per germline. As DNA, the CDR3 is TGTGCCAGCAGCGCACGGACAGGCGCCAATCAGCCCCAGCATTTT. This sequence encodes CASSARTGANQPQHF.

The sample holds a few counts of this clonotype. The V call is TRBV7-9, the J call TRBJ2-1; TRBD2 matches 10 bases. The CDR3 is 14 amino acids. V shed 5 bases, J shed 8 bases, and the junction held 6 bases outside the gene matches. Germline loops: CDR1 SEHNR, CDR2 FQNEAQ (reference sequence). DNA for the CDR3: TGTGCCAGCAGCGGTTTAGCGGGGGGCCATGAGCAGTTCTTC. This translates into CASSGLAGGHEQFF.

The chain couples TRBV7-9 to TRBJ1-1; a possible D gene is TRBD1 (6 bases). Germline CDR1 SEHNR, CDR2 FQNEAQ (reference sequence). The CDR3 extends over 15 amino acids. Deletions cut 5 bases from V and 2 bases from J, with 15 bases between. CDR3 region: CASSRLQGANTEAFF. The CDR3 region has the DNA TGTGCCAGCAGCCGTTTACAGGGTGCTAACACTGAAGCTTTCTTT. Full variable domain (missing parts from reference TRBV7-9 and TRBJ1-1): DTGVSQNPRHKITKRGQNVTFRCDPISEHNRLYWYRQTLGQGPEFLTYFQNEAQLEKSRLLSDRFSAERPKGSFSTLEIQRTEQGDSAMYLCASSRLQGANTEAFFGQGTRLTVV.